The rows below give T cell receptor beta chains drawn from one sample of a study of T cells in Graves' hyperthyroidism and ophthalmopathy. MiXCR, run by TCRdb on the multiplex PCR reads, gives a single entry per CDR3 protein. This sample yields hundreds of thousands of distinct CDR3 sequences, of which about 38% are seen a single time; roughly 8.3% belongs to the top ten. The sample was blood. The receptors shown here come from a man in his late teens or twenties with Graves' hyperthyroidism. The CDR3 runs from the conserved cysteine through the conserved F or W. D genes are given only for firm matches. A clone size is listed for some rows: how often the clone was seen (once, few, many), or a class if it is expanded.

d_gene	abundance	j_gene	v_gene	CDR3aa	CDR3nt
TRBD1	NA	TRBJ2-7	TRBV10-3	CAISLDRQGEQYF	TGTGCCATCAGTTTGGACAGGCAAGGCGAGCAGTACTTC
NA	NA	TRBJ2-2	TRBV5-4	CASSFRPGTYTGELFF	TGCGCCAGCAGCTTCCGCCCCGGGACATACACCGGGGAGCTGTTTTTT
NA	many	TRBJ1-1	TRBV15	CATSTLGGGHEAFF	TGTGCCACCAGCACCCTGGGGGGGGGGCACGAAGCTTTCTTT
TRBD1	NA	TRBJ2-1	TRBV7-2	CASSFKTGRYNEQFF	TGTGCCAGCAGCTTTAAGACAGGGCGCTACAATGAGCAGTTCTTC
NA	NA	TRBJ2-7	TRBV20-1	CSVNDQGYEQYF	TGCAGTGTCAACGACCAGGGCTACGAGCAGTACTTC
TRBD1	few	TRBJ1-4	TRBV20-1	CSARGQDTEKLFF	TGCAGTGCTAGGGGACAGGATACGGAAAAACTGTTTTTT
TRBD1	many	TRBJ1-6	TRBV7-9	CASSPGQSNSPLHF	TGTGCCAGCAGCCCGGGACAGTCTAATTCACCCCTCCACTTT
NA	NA	TRBJ2-5	TRBV7-9	CASSQALSGAQETQYF	TGCGCCAGCAGCCAAGCCCTATCAGGGGCCCAAGAGACCCAGTACTTC
TRBD2	NA	TRBJ2-2	TRBV5-4	CATQTSGSPGELFF	TGTGCCACCCAGACTAGCGGGAGCCCCGGGGAGCTGTTTTTT
NA	few	TRBJ1-1	TRBV9	CASSVGGETTEAFF	TGTGCCAGCTCTGTGGGGGGGGAAACCACTGAAGCTTTCTTT
TRBD1	NA	TRBJ2-2	TRBV29-1	CSVATGSSGELFF	TGCAGCGTTGCGACAGGGAGTTCCGGGGAGCTGTTTTTT
TRBD1	NA	TRBJ1-5	TRBV5-5	CASRRQGVSNQLQHF	TGTGCCAGCAGACGACAGGGCGTGAGCAATCAGCTCCAGCATTTT
TRBD2	few	TRBJ2-7	TRBV6-5	CASSYWASGHYEQYF	TGTGCCAGCAGTTACTGGGCTAGCGGACACTACGAGCAGTACTTC